The clone carrying this T cell receptor beta chain occurred many times. Its antigen is undetermined. Sample-barcoded 5' priming and a J-beta primer mix drove a second PCR of roughly 6 to 12 cycles. Each of the samples gave a minimum of 2.5 million paired-end reads that contained CDR3. One entry per CDR3 protein results from TCRdb running MiXCR on the 5' RACE reads. The sample lists hundreds of thousands of distinct CDR3 sequences; less than 40% were seen once. This record belongs to a study of blood T cells in healthy people across ages. Points from the study as a whole: The diversity estimates, figures obtained from one million T cells, were considered underestimates.

This CDR3 has 17 amino acids. V was cut by 5 bases and J by 0 bases, with 18 bases left in between. Germline CDR1 and CDR2: MDHEN and SYDVKM. This chain links TRBV28 with TRBJ2-3, with D maybe TRBD1 (6 bases). The sequence was obtained from an elderly woman in good health. Sequenced material: blood. CDR3 DNA sequence: TGTGCCAGCAGTCAGGGTGGGGGCGCCATCAGCACAGATACGCAGTATTTT. Translation gives CASSQGGGAISTDTQYF.